This T cell receptor (beta chain) was profiled in a study of blood T cells in healthy people across ages. Study-level information: Template switching caught about one barcoded beta molecule for each two T cells. Study-level points and caveats: The fall in TCR beta diversity per million T cells was roughly linear with age. Possibly, changes in expanded clonotypes were confounded because donor CMV status was unknown.

This clonotype was detected a few times. Its antigen is unidentified. A second PCR of roughly 7 to 11 cycles used a sample-barcoded 5' primer and a J-beta primer mix. TCRdb reprocessed the 5' RACE reads with MiXCR, giving one entry per CDR3 protein. This sample has roughly 1.6 million distinct CDR3 sequences, with roughly a third found just once. The ends were cut back, 4 bases at V and 3 bases at J, with 12 bases in the middle. This CDR3 is built from 14 residues. Germline V gene data show CDR1 as MNHEY and CDR2 as SMNVEV (reference sequence). The chain uses TRBV27 and TRBJ2-5; no definite D call. The receptor comes from a woman between 25 and 40 years old in good health. The source material was blood. CDR3: CASSCGLGKETQYF. The CDR3 region has the DNA TGTGCCAGCAGTTGTGGCTTGGGAAAAGAGACCCAGTACTTC.